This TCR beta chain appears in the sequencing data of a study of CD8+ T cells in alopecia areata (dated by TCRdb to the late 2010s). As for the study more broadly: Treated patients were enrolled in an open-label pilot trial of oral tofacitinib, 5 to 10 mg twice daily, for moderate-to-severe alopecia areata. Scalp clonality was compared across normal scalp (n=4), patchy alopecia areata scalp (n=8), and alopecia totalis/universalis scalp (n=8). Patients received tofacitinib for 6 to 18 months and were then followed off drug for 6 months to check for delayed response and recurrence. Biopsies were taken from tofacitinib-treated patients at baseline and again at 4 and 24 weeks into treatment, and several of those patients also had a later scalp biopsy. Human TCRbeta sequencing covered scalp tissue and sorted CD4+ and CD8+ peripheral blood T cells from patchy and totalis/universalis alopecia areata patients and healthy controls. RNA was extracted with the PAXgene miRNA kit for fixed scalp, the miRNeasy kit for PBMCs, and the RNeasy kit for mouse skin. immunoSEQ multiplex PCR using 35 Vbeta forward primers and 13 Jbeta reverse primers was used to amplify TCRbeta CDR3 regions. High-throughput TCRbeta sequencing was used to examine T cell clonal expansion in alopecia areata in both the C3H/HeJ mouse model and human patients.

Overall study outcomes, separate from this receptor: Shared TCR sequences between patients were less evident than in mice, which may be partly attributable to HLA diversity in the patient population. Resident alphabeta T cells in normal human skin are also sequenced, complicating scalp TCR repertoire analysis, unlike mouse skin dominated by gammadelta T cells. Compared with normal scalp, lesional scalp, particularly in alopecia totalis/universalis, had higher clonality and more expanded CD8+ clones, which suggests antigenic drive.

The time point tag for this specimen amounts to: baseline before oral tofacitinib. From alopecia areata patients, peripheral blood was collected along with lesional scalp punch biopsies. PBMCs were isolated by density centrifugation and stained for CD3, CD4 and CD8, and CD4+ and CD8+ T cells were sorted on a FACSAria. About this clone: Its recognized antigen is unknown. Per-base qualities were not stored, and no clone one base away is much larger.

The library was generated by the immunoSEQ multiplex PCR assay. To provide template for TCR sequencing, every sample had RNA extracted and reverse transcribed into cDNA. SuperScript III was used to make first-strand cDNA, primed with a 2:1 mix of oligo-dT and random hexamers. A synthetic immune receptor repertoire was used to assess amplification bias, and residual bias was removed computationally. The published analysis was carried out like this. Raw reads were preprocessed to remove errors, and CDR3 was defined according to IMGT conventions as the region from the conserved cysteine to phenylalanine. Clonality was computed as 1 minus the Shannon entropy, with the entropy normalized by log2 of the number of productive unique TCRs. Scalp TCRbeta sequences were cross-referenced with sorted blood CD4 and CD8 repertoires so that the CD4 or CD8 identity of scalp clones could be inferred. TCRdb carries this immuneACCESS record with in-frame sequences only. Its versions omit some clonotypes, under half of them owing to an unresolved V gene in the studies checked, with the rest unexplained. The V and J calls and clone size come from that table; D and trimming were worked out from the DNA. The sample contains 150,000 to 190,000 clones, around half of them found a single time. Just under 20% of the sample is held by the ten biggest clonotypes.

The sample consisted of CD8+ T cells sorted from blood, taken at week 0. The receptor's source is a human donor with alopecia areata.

The nucleotide sequence is given as TGTGCCAGCAGCTTGGGAGGCCCCGGGGAGCTGTTTTTT. Translated, it gives CASSLGGPGELFF. The sequence links TRBV5-6 to TRBJ2-2, with the D gene not confidently named. Trimming costs V 0 bases and J 6 bases, and their ends lie 6 bases apart. From cysteine to phenylalanine, the CDR3 is 13 amino acids long. Only CDR3 DNA remains: 39 bases, in frame from the first base. From a lookup of the germline V gene, CDR1 and CDR2 are SGHDT and YYEEEE.